Below, 5 T cell receptor beta chains from the same sample are listed, as sequenced in a study of T cells after yellow fever vaccination. TCRdb processed the 5' RACE reads anew with MiXCR; each CDR3 protein has one entry. The data show about 260,000 distinct CDR3 sequences, more than 3.5% seen once. The source was PBMCs, collected 15 days after the yellow fever booster vaccination. The receptors shown here come from a man aged 18 to 29 who received the YFV17D yellow fever vaccine.

As regards this clonotype: The junction does not match germline at one end; this may be a read error. This rearrangement joins TRBV11-2 to TRBJ2-7; D might be TRBD2 (5 bases). There are 11 residues in the CDR3. Germline loops: CDR1 SGHAT, CDR2 FQNNGV. CDR3 bases: TGTGCCAGCAGCCGAGGACTCTCGCGGGTTTTC. It translates to CASSRGLSRVF.

This clonotype was counted ten times or more. The chain recombines TRBV12-3 or TRBV12-4 with TRBJ1-1; 7 bases agree with TRBD1. Unmatched junction bases numbered 4, after V lost 4 bases and J lost 8 bases. The CDR3 contains 12 residues. The CDR3 sequence is CASSSEQGEAFF. The CDR3 DNA follows: TGTGCCAGCAGTTCCGAACAGGGGGAAGCTTTCTTT.

This clonotype was detected many times. The chain combines TRBV14 with TRBJ1-3; D not certain. This CDR3 is 16 amino acids long. The germline CDR1 and CDR2 sequences are SGHDN and FVKESK. Trimming cost V 2 bases and J 0 bases, with 11 bases left between them. The CDR3 DNA is TGTGCCAGCAGCCAACTTAAGACGGCCTCTGGAAACACCATATATTTT. Amino acid sequence: CASSQLKTASGNTIYF.

This clonotype has ten or more counts. The chain combines TRBV14 with TRBJ2-3, with TRBD2 as a possible D gene (6 bases). The CDR3 is made up of 16 amino acids. Trimming pared 6 bases from V and 0 bases from J, leaving 16 bases between. Germline V gene data show CDR1 as SGHDN and CDR2 as FVKESK. DNA of the CDR3: TGTGCCAGCAGTGGTTCCAGACTAGGGAGCACAGATACGCAGTATTTT. Translating it yields CASSGSRLGSTDTQYF.

This clonotype has ten or more counts. The chain combines TRBV20-1 with TRBJ2-1, with a weak D call TRBD2 (7 bases). This CDR3 has 16 residues. In germline, CDR1 is DFQATT, CDR2 SNEGSKA (reference sequence). Trimming removed 0 bases at V and 3 bases at J, with 15 bases between. The CDR3: CSARDPAGAVYNEQFF. CDR3 DNA sequence: TGCAGTGCTAGAGATCCCGCGGGGGCGGTCTACAATGAGCAGTTCTTC.